Listed below are T cell receptor beta chains from one sample, sequenced in a study of control samples from healthy donors and cancer patients. This table comes from immunoSEQ multiplex PCR, and its TCRdb copy is limited to in-frame clones, with some not included. Of under 150,000 clones in the sample, roughly 92% are singletons; the top ten hold around 10%. Sequencing input: blood. These receptors were collected from a man under 40 in good health. CDR3s include the opening cysteine and the closing phenylalanine or tryptophan. The D gene is left open where the match is weak. Where a row states a size, it is once, few, many or the class of an expanded clone; other rows omit it.

TRBJ2-3,TRBD2,TRBV6-4,few,CASSEASGSPTDTQYF,TGTGCCAGCAGTGAGGCAAGCGGGAGCCCCACAGATACGCAGTATTTT
TRBJ2-1,TRBD2,TRBV30,.,CAWSTTSGHLGDEQFF,TGTGCCTGGAGTACAACTAGCGGGCATCTGGGCGATGAGCAGTTCTTC
TRBJ1-5,.,TRBV29-1,.,CSVEEGFKSNQPQHF,TGCAGCGTTGAGGAGGGGTTCAAGAGCAATCAGCCCCAGCATTTT
TRBJ2-3,.,TRBV24-1,once,CATRAGHTDTQYF,TGTGCCACCAGAGCGGGACACACAGATACGCAGTATTTT
TRBJ2-1,.,TRBV7-2,.,CASSLEFREQFF,TGTGCCAGCAGCTTAGAATTTCGTGAGCAGTTCTTC
TRBJ1-1,TRBD1,TRBV19,.,CASSILTGLNTEAFF,TGTGCCAGTAGTATACTGACAGGGCTGAACACTGAAGCTTTCTTT
TRBJ2-2,TRBD2,TRBV11-2,.,CASSPLSGRAGGELFF,TGTGCCAGCAGCCCCCTTAGCGGGAGGGCCGGCGGGGAGCTGTTTTTT
TRBJ2-7,TRBD2,TRBV6-2/TRBV6-3,few,CASSYTGTSGTEQYF,TGTGCCAGCAGTTACACTGGAACTAGCGGGACCGAGCAGTACTTC
TRBJ2-2,.,TRBV24-1,.,CATSDYKGTGELFF,TGTGCCACCAGTGATTATAAAGGTACCGGGGAGCTGTTTTTT
TRBJ2-7,TRBD2,TRBV2,.,CASSEDGGAYEQYF,TGTGCCAGCAGCGAAGACGGGGGGGCCTACGAGCAGTACTTC
TRBJ1-2,TRBD1,TRBV7-2,.,CASSPHLTRGPYGYTF,TGTGCCAGCAGTCCGCACCTAACCAGGGGGCCGTATGGCTACACCTTC
TRBJ2-1,TRBD2,TRBV27,.,CASSFSSGSFEQFF,TGTGCCAGCAGTTTTTCTAGCGGGAGTTTTGAGCAGTTCTTC
TRBJ2-4,.,TRBV7-8,.,CASSPTPEGTVYF,TGTGCCAGCAGCCCCACCCCTGAGGGGACGGTGTACTTC
TRBJ2-3,.,TRBV6-5,.,CASRDWDTQYF,TGTGCCAGCAGGGATTGGGATACGCAGTATTTT
TRBJ1-1,.,TRBV9,.,CASSVGWGFTEAFF,TGTGCCAGCAGCGTAGGTTGGGGGTTCACTGAAGCTTTCTTT
TRBJ2-2,.,TRBV28,.,CASRGTNTGELFF,TGTGCCAGCCGGGGCACGAACACCGGGGAGCTGTTTTTT
TRBJ2-1,.,TRBV18,.,CASSRGAIRSSYNEQFF,TGTGCCAGCTCACGGGGGGCCATTCGAAGCTCCTACAATGAGCAGTTCTTC
TRBJ1-1,.,TRBV25-1,once,CASNVGAANTEAFF,TGTGCCAGCAATGTCGGGGCAGCCAACACTGAAGCTTTCTTT
TRBJ2-3,.,TRBV7-2,few,CASSRDRAYTDTQYF,TGTGCCAGCAGCAGGGATAGAGCATACACAGATACGCAGTATTTT
TRBJ1-1,.,TRBV3-1/TRBV3-2,.,CASSQDSGEAFF,TGTGCCAGCAGCCAAGATTCAGGTGAAGCTTTCTTT
TRBJ2-4,.,TRBV10-3,once,CAISESVLGGPKNIQYF,TGTGCCATCAGTGAGTCGGTTCTCGGGGGACCCAAAAACATTCAGTACTTC
TRBJ1-6,TRBD1,TRBV30,.,CAWTRGQTNSPLHF,TGTGCCTGGACGCGGGGACAGACTAATTCACCCCTCCACTTT
TRBJ2-3,TRBD2,TRBV30,.,CAWSLGISGSTDTQYF,TGTGCCTGGAGTTTGGGGATTAGCGGGTCCACAGATACGCAGTATTTT
TRBJ1-5,TRBD1,TRBV27,.,CASQHHRGWVNQPQHF,TGTGCCAGCCAACACCACAGGGGTTGGGTCAATCAGCCCCAGCATTTT
TRBJ2-7,.,TRBV2,.,CASRKAGTQTFYEQYF,TGTGCCAGCAGAAAAGCCGGGACCCAGACCTTCTACGAGCAGTACTTC
TRBJ1-2,.,TRBV27,.,CASRKGVHYGYTF,TGTGCCAGCAGGAAGGGGGTTCACTATGGCTACACCTTC
TRBJ2-5,.,TRBV29-1,.,CSYNSGETQYF,TGCAGTTATAACAGCGGAGAGACCCAGTACTTC
TRBJ1-6,.,TRBV2,.,CASSEGLGSLHF,TGTGCCAGCAGTGAAGGTTTAGGATCCCTCCACTTT
TRBJ1-5,TRBD1,TRBV11-3,few,CASSLGTGGVLPQHF,TGTGCCAGCAGCTTAGGGACAGGAGGGGTGTTGCCCCAGCATTTT
TRBJ1-1,TRBD1,TRBV3-1/TRBV3-2,.,CASSRRTGTGAFF,TGTGCCAGCAGCCGGCGGACAGGGACGGGAGCTTTCTTT
TRBJ2-2,.,TRBV6-1,.,CASSEEGLQNTGELFF,TGTGCCAGCAGTGAAGAAGGACTACAGAACACCGGGGAGCTGTTTTTT
TRBJ2-1,.,TRBV24-1,.,CATSDLPYNEQFF,TGTGCCACCAGTGACCTTCCTTACAATGAGCAGTTCTTC
TRBJ2-3,TRBD2,TRBV18,.,CASSRLSLAGGTDTQYF,TGTGCCAGCTCACGCCTATCCCTAGCGGGAGGCACAGATACGCAGTATTTT
TRBJ2-3,TRBD2,TRBV28,once,CASSFRLAGSTDTQYF,TGTGCCAGCAGCTTCCGACTAGCGGGCAGCACAGATACGCAGTATTTT
TRBJ2-3,.,TRBV12-3/TRBV12-4,.,CASTTGTDTQYF,TGTGCCAGTACTACGGGCACAGATACGCAGTATTTT
TRBJ2-7,TRBD1,TRBV19,.,CASGPGQGPYEQYF,TGTGCCAGTGGCCCGGGACAGGGCCCCTACGAGCAGTACTTC
TRBJ1-2,.,TRBV27,.,CASSLDRSNYGYTF,TGTGCCAGCAGTTTAGACAGATCTAACTATGGCTACACCTTC
TRBJ2-1,TRBD2,TRBV7-8,.,CASSLVLAGGGGQFF,TGTGCCAGCAGCTTAGTACTAGCGGGAGGTGGTGGGCAGTTCTTC
TRBJ2-1,.,TRBV4-3,.,CASSPVRNYNEQFF,TGCGCCAGCAGCCCAGTTCGTAACTACAATGAGCAGTTCTTC
TRBJ1-1,.,TRBV15,.,CATSRDRGTEAFF,TGTGCCACCAGCAGAGATCGGGGCACTGAAGCTTTCTTT
TRBJ1-2,.,TRBV28,.,CASSLPGARSKRYGYTF,TGTGCCAGCAGTTTGCCGGGGGCCCGCTCAAAACGGTATGGCTACACCTTC
TRBJ1-5,.,TRBV24-1,.,CATSDPRQPNQPQHF,TGTGCCACCAGTGACCCTAGACAGCCCAATCAGCCCCAGCATTTT
TRBJ1-1,.,TRBV2,once,CASSETERTEAFF,TGTGCCAGCAGTGAAACAGAAAGGACTGAAGCTTTCTTT
TRBJ1-1,.,TRBV15,.,CATVEQANTEAFF,TGTGCCACCGTGGAGCAAGCGAACACTGAAGCTTTCTTT
TRBJ1-2,TRBD1,TRBV5-1,few,CASSLVRDSPYGYTF,TGCGCCAGCAGCTTGGTCCGGGACAGCCCCTATGGCTACACCTTC
TRBJ2-5,.,TRBV29-1,.,CSVGGPWSQETQYF,TGCAGCGTTGGGGGTCCTTGGAGTCAAGAGACCCAGTACTTC
TRBJ2-1,TRBD2,TRBV9,.,CASSVNPGLASYNEQFF,TGTGCCAGCAGCGTAAACCCTGGACTAGCATCCTACAATGAGCAGTTCTTC
TRBJ1-5,.,TRBV20-1,.,CSASWGMDNQPQHF,TGCAGTGCTAGTTGGGGCATGGACAATCAGCCCCAGCATTTT
TRBJ2-1,TRBD2,TRBV2,.,CASSDQRLAAVSSYNEQFF,TGTGCCAGCAGTGATCAACGTCTAGCGGCCGTATCTTCCTACAATGAGCAGTTCTTC
TRBJ2-5,.,TRBV16,.,CASSLWGAEETQYF,TGTGCCAGCAGCCTTTGGGGGGCAGAGGAGACCCAGTACTTC
TRBJ1-2,.,TRBV6-5,once,CASSYSRGGEPYGYTF,TGTGCCAGCAGTTACTCAAGAGGGGGTGAGCCCTATGGCTACACCTTC
TRBJ1-4,TRBD1,TRBV30,.,CAWNRDRGSGEKLFF,TGTGCCTGGAACCGGGACAGGGGATCGGGGGAAAAACTGTTTTTT
TRBJ1-3,TRBD1,TRBV29-1,.,CSVESGQGSGNTIYF,TGCAGCGTTGAATCGGGACAGGGCTCTGGAAACACCATATATTTT
TRBJ1-2,.,TRBV29-1,.,CSVESRGPNYGYTF,TGCAGCGTTGAATCACGGGGGCCAAACTATGGCTACACCTTC
TRBJ1-6,TRBD1,TRBV7-9,.,CASSSPTGSSYNSPLHF,TGTGCCAGCAGCTCCCCGACAGGGAGCTCCTATAATTCACCCCTCCACTTT
TRBJ1-1,.,TRBV28,.,CASSFQGGTEAFF,TGTGCCAGCAGTTTTCAGGGTGGCACTGAAGCTTTCTTT
TRBJ1-5,.,TRBV2,.,CASSEGGVGNQPQHF,TGTGCCAGCAGTGAAGGCGGAGTCGGTAATCAGCCCCAGCATTTT
TRBJ2-7,.,TRBV28,.,CASRDSGEHEQYF,TGTGCCAGCAGAGATTCAGGGGAGCACGAGCAGTACTTC
TRBJ2-1,TRBD2,TRBV6-5,.,CASSFSGNFDNEQFF,TGTGCCAGCAGTTTTAGCGGGAACTTTGATAATGAGCAGTTCTTC
TRBJ1-2,.,TRBV29-1,.,CSVLVGGQGGYTF,TGCAGCGTCCTGGTAGGGGGGCAGGGTGGCTACACCTTC